This is a list of T cell receptor beta chains from one sample in a study of cytomegalovirus exposure and HLA in healthy donors. The method was immunoSEQ multiplex PCR; TCRdb's version includes in-frame clones alone and lacks a portion of them. The repertoire holds 80,000 to 130,000 clones, around 76% seen once, with 3% to 4% in the top ten. The sequenced material came from PBMCs. The receptor source for this set is a woman aged 45-60 years in good health and CMV-seropositive. The CDR3 runs from the conserved cysteine through the conserved F or W. Each record gives: D gene, clone size, CDR3 length, J gene, V gene, CDR3 DNA, CDR3 protein. The D gene is left open where the match is weak. Only some rows state a clone size, as once, few, many or a class for expanded clones.

>NA|NA|15|TRBJ1-2|TRBV7-3
TGTGCCAGCAGCTTAATACCGGGTTCCCCCTCCGGCTACACCTTC
CASSLIPGSPSGYTF
>TRBD1|NA|14|TRBJ1-2|TRBV18
TGTGCCAGCTCCCCTCGGACAGGGGATAGGGGCTACACCTTC
CASSPRTGDRGYTF
>NA|NA|13|TRBJ2-1|TRBV11-2
TGTGCCAGCAGCTTAGCCGTAAACAATGAGCAGTTCTTC
CASSLAVNNEQFF
>TRBD1|few|13|TRBJ1-5|TRBV6-5
TGTGCCAGCAGTGTAGACAGGGGGCAGCCCCAGCATTTT
CASSVDRGQPQHF
>TRBD2|NA|15|TRBJ2-7|TRBV6-1
TGTGCCAGCAGTTTCCTAGCGGGTGGCCCCCACGAGCAGTACTTC
CASSFLAGGPHEQYF
>NA|NA|12|TRBJ1-5|TRBV27
TGTGCCACCAAAACAGGTGGGCAGCCCCAGCATTTT
CATKTGGQPQHF
>TRBD1|few|15|TRBJ1-4|TRBV30
TGTGCCTGGACCCCACGTGGGACAGTCAATGAAAAACTGTTTTTT
CAWTPRGTVNEKLFF
>TRBD2|NA|15|TRBJ2-1|TRBV5-4
TGTGCCAGCAGCTTGGGGACTAGCGGGCCGAATGAGCAGTTCTTC
CASSLGTSGPNEQFF
>TRBD1|once|16|TRBJ1-1|TRBV7-9
TGTGCCAGCAGCCCCGGACAGGGACAGCAGAACACTGAAGCTTTCTTT
CASSPGQGQQNTEAFF
>NA|NA|13|TRBJ1-5|TRBV7-9
TGTGCCAGCAGCTTAGCGTCGGACAGCACCCAGCATTTT
CASSLASDSTQHF
>NA|NA|15|TRBJ2-3|TRBV7-6
TGTGCCAGCAGCTTAGTGGGGACTGCCCAAGATACGCAGTATTTT
CASSLVGTAQDTQYF
>NA|NA|17|TRBJ2-5|TRBV7-2
TGTGCCAGCAGCCCCCTAGGGGGGGGGCTTTTGCAAGAGACCCAGTACTTC
CASSPLGGGLLQETQYF
>NA|NA|13|TRBJ1-1|TRBV18
TGTGCCAGCTCACCGAACCGAGACACTGAAGCTTTCTTT
CASSPNRDTEAFF
>TRBD2|NA|18|TRBJ2-7|TRBV9
TGTGCCAGCAGCGTAGACCCCGGACTAGCGGGAGGGAACTACGAGCAGTACTTC
CASSVDPGLAGGNYEQYF
>NA|once|15|TRBJ1-4|TRBV5-1
TGCGCCAGCAGCTGGGGGACAAACGGGGATGAAAAACTGTTTTTT
CASSWGTNGDEKLFF
>TRBD1|NA|17|TRBJ1-5|TRBV19
TGTGCCAGTAGTAAGAGGGGGCAGCCACCGAGCAATCAGCCCCAGCATTTT
CASSKRGQPPSNQPQHF
>NA|few|17|TRBJ1-2|TRBV10-3
TGTGCCATCAGGACGTTAATGGGTCAGGGGCCAAACTATGGCTACACCTTC
CAIRTLMGQGPNYGYTF
>NA|NA|14|TRBJ2-5|TRBV18
TGTGCCAGCTCACCTTTACAGGGACCAGAGACCCAGTACTTC
CASSPLQGPETQYF
>TRBD1|NA|16|TRBJ1-1|TRBV7-9
TGTTCCAGCAGCGGCTCTTACAGGGGTTCGGACACTGAAGCTTTCTTT
CSSSGSYRGSDTEAFF
>TRBD2|NA|15|TRBJ2-1|TRBV7-9
TGTGCCAGCAGCCCTAGCGGGAGGCCTTACAATGAGCAGTTCTTC
CASSPSGRPYNEQFF
>TRBD2|NA|14|TRBJ2-1|TRBV6-4
TGTGCCAGCAGTGACCGGACTAGCGGGATAAAGCAGTTCTTC
CASSDRTSGIKQFF
>NA|NA|13|TRBJ2-2|TRBV6-1
TGTGCCAGCGCGACAGCCTCGACCGGGGAGCTGTTTTTT
CASATASTGELFF
>NA|NA|16|TRBJ2-7|TRBV4-2
TGTGCCAGCAGCCAAGAGAGGGCTCATAGGGCCTACGAGCAGTACTTC
CASSQERAHRAYEQYF